This record looks at one TCR beta chain sequence and its context. The sample originates from a study of human T cells and chemical hapten exposure. Study in general: For sensitization, 2% DPC was applied to a roughly 2 cm by roughly 2 cm patch of upper inner arm skin.

The time point: patch test 2, 6 weeks after DPC sensitization. As to treatment: therapeutic diphenylcyclopropenone sensitization with weekly scalp DPC. CDR3 length equals 14 residues. Germline CDR1 MNHEY, CDR2 SMNVEV (reference sequence). The V end lost 6 bases, the J end lost 0 bases, and 10 bases lay between the germline ends. TCRdb processed the RACE reads anew with MiXCR; each CDR3 protein has one entry. The sample has tens of thousands of distinct CDR3 sequences, 8.5% seen once. This sequence was found in a woman aged 50 to 65 with alopecia areata. Some clones in this sample may be carry-over from other donors' samples. The input for sequencing was whole blood, taken in connection with sensitization to the hapten diphenylcyclopropenone (DPC). The V call is TRBV27, the J call TRBJ2-3; D gene ambiguous. CDR3: CASSSLLSTDTQYF. CDR3 nucleotides: TGTGCCAGCAGCTCTCTACTAAGCACAGATACGCAGTATTTT.